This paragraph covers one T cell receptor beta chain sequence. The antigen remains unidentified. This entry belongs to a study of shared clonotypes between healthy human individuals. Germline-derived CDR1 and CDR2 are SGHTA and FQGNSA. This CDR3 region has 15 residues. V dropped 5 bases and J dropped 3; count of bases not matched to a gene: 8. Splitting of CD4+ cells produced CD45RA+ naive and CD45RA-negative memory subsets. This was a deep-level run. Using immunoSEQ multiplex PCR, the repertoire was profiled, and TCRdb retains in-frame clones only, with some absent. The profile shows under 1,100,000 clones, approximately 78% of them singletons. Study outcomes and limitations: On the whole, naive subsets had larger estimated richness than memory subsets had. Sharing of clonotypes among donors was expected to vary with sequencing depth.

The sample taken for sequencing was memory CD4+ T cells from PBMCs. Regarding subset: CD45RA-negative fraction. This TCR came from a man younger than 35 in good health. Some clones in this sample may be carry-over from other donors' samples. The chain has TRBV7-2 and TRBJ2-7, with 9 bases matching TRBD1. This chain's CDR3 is CASSPWTGDFYEQYF. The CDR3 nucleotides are TGTGCCAGCAGCCCCTGGACAGGGGATTTCTACGAGCAGTACTTC.